The source of this T cell receptor (beta chain) is a study of read filtering for tumor transcriptome and immune sequencing (TCRdb year 2020). Regarding the complete study: The cohort had about 17 male and 14 female patients with a mean age of roughly 70 years, ranging from about 47 to 90. Under revised international staging, roughly 8 patients fell into R-ISS I, some 15 into R-ISS II and six or seven into R-ISS III. Whole-transcriptome libraries were prepared with the TruSeq RNA Access Library Prep Kit after DNase treatment. Per sample, about 4.05 to 10.27 million TCR-region mapped reads were obtained with IR-seq, compared with only roughly 85 to 1,300 with RNA-seq. Using the same bone marrow samples, the study ran both targeted immune repertoire sequencing and bulk whole-transcriptome sequencing and then compared the TCR repertoires from each method. One of the main goals was to work out a read-filtering strategy for immune repertoire data, in particular whether clonotypes backed by only a single read should be removed.

On this clonotype itself: No cognate antigen has been identified for it. A read error may explain this, as a much larger clone is one base away.

Each patient had bone marrow sampled at the time of active disease. Bone marrow mononuclear cells were isolated by Ficoll-Hypaque density gradient centrifugation. CD138-negative cells were obtained by negative selection after labeling with CD138 magnetic microbeads on a MACS separator, removing myeloma plasma cells. Flow cytometry on an Attune NxT with CD138 antibodies was used to check the purity of the isolated cells. Total RNA was extracted with TRIzol reagent and quantified with a NanoDrop spectrophotometer. Paired RNA-seq and IR-seq were performed on the CD138-negative bone marrow sample of each patient. The CDR3 starts with the cysteine, ends with the phenylalanine, and has 14 residues. Of the read, only the CDR3 DNA is kept; its 42 bases are in frame from base 1. The germline V gene (reference sequence) provides CDR1 SGHNT and CDR2 YYREEE. TCR libraries were built from 300 to 450 ng RNA with the Immunoverse kit, using molecular barcoded adaptors covering alpha/delta and beta/gamma chains. The same RNA used for transcriptome sequencing was used for TCR library preparation. An Illumina HiSeq 4000 with 2 x 150 cycles was used to sequence the TCR libraries. Processing in the source paper ran as follows. With MiXCR, TCR reads were aligned to human V, D, J and C references and assembled into CDR3 clonotypes, with quality filtering and error correction included. The tcR package in R was used to analyze clonotype counts and gene usage diversity. Raw mapping reads were checked after the RNA-seq reads had been mapped by STAR aligner version 2.5.3a onto the human GRCh37 genome. IR-seq fastq files were randomly downsampled with Seqtk 1.3 to test the effect of sequencing depth on detected clonotypes. In-frame beta chains were kept once TCRdb had trimmed the public reads at Q25 with fastp and called clones with MiXCR. Every CDR3 protein is listed once, alongside the most common genes and DNA of its rows. The authors' filters were not applied to this entry. This sample gives 93,000 or so distinct CDR3 sequences in total; 20% to 25% of them show up just once. The leading ten clones occupy over 9.5% of the sample.

The paper's findings and limits, for the study overall: Compared with RNA-seq, IR-seq captured clonotypes at much higher depth and more reliably, and a smaller IR-seq throughput was enough to identify most shared clonotypes. Single-read clonotypes made up 80% to 90% of clonotypes but only around 4% of total reads in IR-seq, compared with around 71% of clonotypes and 44.6% of reads in RNA-seq. The sorted CD138-negative fraction was not purified T cells but a mixed bone marrow immune population. Removing single-read clonotypes increased the correlation between IR-seq and RNA-seq shared clonotype proportions.

Sequencing was performed on a population of CD138-negative cells sorted from bone marrow. What this sample's cell subset or site label stands for: bone marrow mononuclear cells depleted of CD138+ plasma/myeloma cells by negative magnetic selection. The chain is encoded by TRBV5-4 joined to TRBJ1-1; the D region possibly corresponds to TRBD1 (6 bases align). The sequence derives from a donor aged 40 or over with multiple myeloma. Here is the DNA: TGCGCCAGCAGCTTGGGTCAGGGGAGGGCTGGAGCTTTCTTT. Its protein is CASSLGQGRAGAFF.